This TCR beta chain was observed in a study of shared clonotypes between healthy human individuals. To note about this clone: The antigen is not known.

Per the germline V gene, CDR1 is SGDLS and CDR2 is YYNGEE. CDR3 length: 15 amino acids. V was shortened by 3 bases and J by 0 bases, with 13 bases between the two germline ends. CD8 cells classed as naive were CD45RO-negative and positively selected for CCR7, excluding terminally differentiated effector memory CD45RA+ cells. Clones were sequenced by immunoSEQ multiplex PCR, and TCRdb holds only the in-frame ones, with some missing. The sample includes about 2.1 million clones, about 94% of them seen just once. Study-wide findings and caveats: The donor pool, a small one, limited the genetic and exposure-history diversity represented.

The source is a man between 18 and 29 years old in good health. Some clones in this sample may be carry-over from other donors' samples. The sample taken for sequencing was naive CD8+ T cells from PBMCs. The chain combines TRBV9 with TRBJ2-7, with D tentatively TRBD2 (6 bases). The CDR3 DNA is TGTGCCAGCAGCGCCGGGGGAGCTTACTCCTACGAGCAGTACTTC. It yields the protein CASSAGGAYSYEQYF. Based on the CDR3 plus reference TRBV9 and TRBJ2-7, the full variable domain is DSGVTQTPKHLITATGQRVTLRCSPRSGDLSVYWYQQSLDQGLQFLIQYYNGEERAKGNILERFSAQQFPDLHSELNLSSLELGDSALYFCASSAGGAYSYEQYFGPGTRLTVT.